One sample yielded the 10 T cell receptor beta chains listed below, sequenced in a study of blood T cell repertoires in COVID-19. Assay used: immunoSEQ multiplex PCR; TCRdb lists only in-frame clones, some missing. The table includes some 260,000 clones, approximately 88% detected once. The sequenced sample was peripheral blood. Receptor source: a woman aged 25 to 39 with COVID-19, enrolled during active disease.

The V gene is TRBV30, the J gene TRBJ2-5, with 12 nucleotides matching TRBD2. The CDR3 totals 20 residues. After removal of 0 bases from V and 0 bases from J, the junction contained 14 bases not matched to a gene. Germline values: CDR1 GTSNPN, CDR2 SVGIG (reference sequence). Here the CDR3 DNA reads TGTGCCTGGAGTGTGCGACGGGTGGGACTAGCGGGCCCCGACCAAGAGACCCAGTACTTC. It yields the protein CAWSVRRVGLAGPDQETQYF.

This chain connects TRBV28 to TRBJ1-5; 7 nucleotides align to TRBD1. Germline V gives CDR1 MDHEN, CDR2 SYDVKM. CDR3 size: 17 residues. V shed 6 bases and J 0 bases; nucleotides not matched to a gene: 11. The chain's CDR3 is CASSSAGRQGSNQPQHF. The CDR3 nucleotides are TGTGCCAGCAGCTCCGCGGGGAGACAGGGTAGCAATCAGCCCCAGCATTTT.

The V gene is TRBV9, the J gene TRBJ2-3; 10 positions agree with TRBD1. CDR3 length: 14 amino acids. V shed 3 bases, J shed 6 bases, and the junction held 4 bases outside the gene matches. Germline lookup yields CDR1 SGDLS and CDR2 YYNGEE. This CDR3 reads CASSAGTGVDTQYF. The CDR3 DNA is TGTGCCAGCAGCGCCGGGACAGGGGTCGATACGCAGTATTTT.

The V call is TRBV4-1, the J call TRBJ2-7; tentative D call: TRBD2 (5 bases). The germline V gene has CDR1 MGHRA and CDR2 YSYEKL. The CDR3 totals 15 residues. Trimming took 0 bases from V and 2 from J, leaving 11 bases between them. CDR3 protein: CASSQEVGGPYEQYF. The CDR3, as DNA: TGCGCCAGCAGCCAAGAGGTCGGAGGCCCCTACGAGCAGTACTTC.

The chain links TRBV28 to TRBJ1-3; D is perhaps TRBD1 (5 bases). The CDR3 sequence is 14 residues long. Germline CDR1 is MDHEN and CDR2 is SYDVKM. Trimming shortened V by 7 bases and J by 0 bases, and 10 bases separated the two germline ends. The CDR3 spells CASISTGSGNTIYF. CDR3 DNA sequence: TGTGCCAGCATCAGCACAGGCTCTGGAAACACCATATATTTT.

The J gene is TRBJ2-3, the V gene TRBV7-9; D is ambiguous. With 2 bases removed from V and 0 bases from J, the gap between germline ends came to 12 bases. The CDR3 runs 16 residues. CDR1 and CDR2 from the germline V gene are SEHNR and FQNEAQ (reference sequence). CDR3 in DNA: TGTGCCAGCAGCTTAACGTTGGCTTATAGCACAGATACGCAGTATTTT. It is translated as CASSLTLAYSTDTQYF.

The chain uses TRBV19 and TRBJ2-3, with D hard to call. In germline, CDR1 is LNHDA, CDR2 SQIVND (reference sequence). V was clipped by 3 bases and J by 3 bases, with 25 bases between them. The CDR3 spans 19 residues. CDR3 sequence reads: CASSMKTITGRFNTDTQYF. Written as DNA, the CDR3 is TGTGCCAGTAGTATGAAGACAATCACTGGCCGGTTTAATACAGATACGCAGTATTTT.

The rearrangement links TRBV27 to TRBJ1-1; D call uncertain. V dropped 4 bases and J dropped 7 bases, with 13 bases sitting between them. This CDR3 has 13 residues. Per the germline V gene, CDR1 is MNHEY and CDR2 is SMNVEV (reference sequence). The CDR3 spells CASSSDPRSEAFF. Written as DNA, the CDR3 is TGTGCCAGCAGTTCCGATCCCCGGAGTGAAGCTTTCTTT.

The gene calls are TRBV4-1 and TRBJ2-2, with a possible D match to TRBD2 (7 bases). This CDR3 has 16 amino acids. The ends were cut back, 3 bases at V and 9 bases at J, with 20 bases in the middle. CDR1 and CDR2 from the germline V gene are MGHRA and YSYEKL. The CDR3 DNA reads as TGCGCCAGCAGCCATAGTAGGGGGGGAGGTGAAAGGGAGCTGTTTTTT. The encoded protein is CASSHSRGGGERELFF.

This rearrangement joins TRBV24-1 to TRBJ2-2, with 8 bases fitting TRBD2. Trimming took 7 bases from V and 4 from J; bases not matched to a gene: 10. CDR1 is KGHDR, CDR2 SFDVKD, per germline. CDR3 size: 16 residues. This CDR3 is CATRGPAGGITGELFF. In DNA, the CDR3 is TGTGCCACCAGGGGGCCGGCGGGGGGCATCACCGGGGAGCTGTTTTTT.